The 5 T cell receptor beta chains below come from one sample, sequenced in a study of blood T cell repertoires in COVID-19. TCRdb's table, derived via immunoSEQ multiplex PCR, lists solely in-frame clones and lacks some. The table shows fewer than 80,000 clones, with 88% occurring only once. What was sequenced was peripheral blood. These receptors came from a human donor in a cohort sampled during active COVID-19.

The chain uses TRBV5-8 and TRBJ2-2; a possible D gene is TRBD1 (6 bases). Germline V CDR1 and CDR2: SGHTS, YDEGEE. CDR3 length: 13 residues. The germline V and J ends were trimmed by 4 bases and 7 bases, with 11 bases remaining between them. The CDR3: CASSKQGIGELFF. CDR3 nucleotides: TGTGCCAGCAGCAAACAGGGAATCGGGGAGCTGTTTTTT.

The chain recombines TRBV28 with TRBJ1-1; 8 bases line up with TRBD1. The CDR3 is 17 amino acids. Germline lookup yields CDR1 MDHEN and CDR2 SYDVKM. J gave up 5 bases and V 5 bases, and 16 bases lay outside the gene matches. The CDR3 is CASSAPGTGGRGTEAFF. The DNA of the CDR3 is TGTGCCAGCAGTGCACCGGGGACAGGCGGGAGAGGGACTGAAGCTTTCTTT. Combining the CDR3 with reference TRBV28 and TRBJ1-1 gives the whole variable domain DVKVTQSSRYLVKRTGEKVFLECVQDMDHENMFWYRQDPGLGLRLIYFSYDVKMKEKGDIPEGYSVSREKKERFSLILESASTNQTSMYLCASSAPGTGGRGTEAFFGQGTRLTVV.

The chain recombines TRBV7-3 with TRBJ2-7; 11 positions agree with TRBD2. This CDR3 is 15 amino acids long. Germline CDR1 SGHTA, CDR2 FQGTGA. V gave up 3 bases and J gave up 0 bases; unmatched junction bases: 1. The CDR3 protein is CASSFSGGDSYEQYF. Here the CDR3 DNA reads TGTGCCAGCAGCTTTAGCGGGGGGGACTCCTACGAGCAGTACTTC.

This chain connects TRBV29-1 to TRBJ2-5, with TRBD1 matching over 8 bases. Unmatched junction bases numbered 5, after V lost 8 bases and J lost 3 bases. The V gene's germline CDR1 is SQVTM and CDR2 ANQGSEA. The CDR3 spans 12 residues. The CDR3 loop reads CSQRTGKETQYF. CDR3 coding DNA: TGCAGCCAAAGGACAGGGAAAGAGACCCAGTACTTC. The complete variable domain, with remaining parts taken from reference TRBV29-1 and TRBJ2-5, reads SAVISQKPSRDICQRGTSLTIQCQVDSQVTMMFWYRQQPGQSLTLIATANQGSEATYESGFVIDKFPISRPNLTFSTLTVSNMSPEDSSIYLCSQRTGKETQYFGPGTRLLVL.

This chain connects TRBV7-9 to TRBJ1-1; 8 positions agree with TRBD1. After removal of 1 base from V and 0 bases from J, the junction contained 1 base not matched to a gene. CDR3 length: 15 amino acids. CDR1 is SEHNR and CDR2 is FQNEAQ in the germline V gene (reference sequence). CDR3 nucleotide sequence: TGTGCCAGCAGCTTAGAGGGACAGGTGAACACTGAAGCTTTCTTT. Encoded protein: CASSLEGQVNTEAFF. The complete variable domain, with remaining parts taken from reference TRBV7-9 and TRBJ1-1, reads DTGVSQNPRHKITKRGQNVTFRCDPISEHNRLYWYRQTLGQGPEFLTYFQNEAQLEKSRLLSDRFSAERPKGSFSTLEIQRTEQGDSAMYLCASSLEGQVNTEAFFGQGTRLTVV.